This paragraph reports one TCR beta chain. Its matching antigen is unknown. The V and J ends lost 1 base and 5 bases respectively, with 8 bases between them. Germline V lookup: CDR1 MDHEN, CDR2 SYDVKM. This CDR3 has 13 amino acids. The data are from a study of T cell responses to AZD1222 COVID-19 vaccine. General observations from the study: Just a handful of people given AZD1222 tested seropositive at baseline.

Clones were sequenced by immunoSEQ multiplex PCR, and TCRdb holds only the in-frame ones, with some missing. Of roughly 81,000 clones listed, 86% were seen once; the top ten hold more than 7%. This sequence joins TRBV28 and TRBJ1-1; D gene ambiguous. This specimen consisted of peripheral blood, obtained on day 0 of AZD1222 vaccination. The receptor's source is an adult in good health. The chain's CDR3 is CASSLFERTEAFF. In DNA, the CDR3 is TGTGCCAGCAGTTTATTTGAGAGGACTGAAGCTTTCTTT.